This T cell receptor beta chain is from a study of human T cells and chemical hapten exposure. Study context: Patients were given diphenylcyclopropenone on the scalp weekly across the approximately 25-week study.

This sample's time point: pre-sensitization, week 0. The treatment denotes: therapeutic diphenylcyclopropenone sensitization with weekly scalp DPC. The drawing of blood occurred before each patch test was applied. Unfractionated whole blood was the source of the extracted total RNA. TCRdb re-called the RACE reads through MiXCR, storing one row per CDR3 protein. The data hold approximately 57,000 distinct CDR3 sequences, with more than 8% observed a single time. Germline CDR1 and CDR2: SGHTA and FQGNSA. The CDR3 consists of 14 residues. Unmatched junction bases numbered 5, after V lost 5 bases and J lost 5 bases. In this sample, this clonotype turned up many times.

This chain connects TRBV7-2 to TRBJ2-7; 11 bases match TRBD2. Sequenced here: whole blood, sampled in connection with sensitization to the hapten diphenylcyclopropenone (DPC). The receptor's source is a man aged 35-49 years with alopecia areata. Some clones in this sample may be carry-over from other donors' samples. The CDR3 sequence is CASSPGLAVHEQYF. The CDR3 bases are TGTGCCAGCAGCCCGGGACTAGCGGTCCACGAGCAGTACTTC.